The rows below give T cell receptor beta chains drawn from one sample of a study of T-cell reconstitution after alpha-beta-depleted transplantation in children. One entry per CDR3 protein results from TCRdb running MiXCR on the PCR reads. Found here are hundreds of thousands of distinct CDR3 sequences, about 12% of them singletons; the top ten hold roughly 0.77%. The input for sequencing was PBMCs, taken before TCRalphabeta/CD19-depleted stem cell transplant. The receptors were sampled from a girl aged 2-15 years with congenital amegakaryocytic thrombocytopenia, due to receive a stem cell transplant. CDR3s include the opening cysteine and the closing phenylalanine or tryptophan. A D gene is named only where the DNA matches it firmly. Part of the rows lack a size; the others show once, few, many or a class for expanded clones.

d_gene	abundance	j_gene	v_gene	CDR3aa	CDR3nt
NA	many	TRBJ2-2	TRBV20-1	CSARTGLNTGELFF	TGCAGTGCTAGGACCGGGCTAAACACCGGGGAGCTGTTTTTT
NA	NA	TRBJ2-7	TRBV12-3/TRBV12-4	CASRKLGDQSYEQYF	TGTGCCAGCAGGAAGCTAGGCGATCAGTCCTACGAGCAGTACTTC
NA	many	TRBJ1-1	TRBV11-2	CASSLESLPNTEAFF	TGTGCCAGCAGCTTAGAGAGCCTACCGAACACTGAAGCTTTCTTT
NA	many	TRBJ1-3	TRBV6-5	CASSYSGLSGNTIYF	TGTGCCAGCAGTTACTCGGGGCTCTCTGGAAACACCATATATTTT
NA	many	TRBJ2-2	TRBV24-1	CATSDSTGRNTGELFF	TGTGCCACCAGTGATTCGACAGGCCGGAACACCGGGGAGCTGTTTTTT
NA	few	TRBJ2-7	TRBV5-1	CASSWGGQVYEQYF	TGCGCCAGCAGCTGGGGAGGACAGGTCTACGAGCAGTACTTC
NA	many	TRBJ2-5	TRBV20-1	CSARDPGTSGQYF	TGCAGTGCTAGAGATCCCGGGACATCGGGCCAGTACTTC
NA	NA	TRBJ2-7	TRBV2	CASSEWRGPYF	TGTGCCAGCAGTGAGTGGCGCGGGCCGTACTTC
TRBD2	few	TRBJ2-7	TRBV14	CASSRRPALAGEQYF	TGTGCCAGCAGCCGGAGACCGGCCCTAGCGGGCGAGCAGTACTTC
NA	many	TRBJ1-1	TRBV2	CASMIDVGRAEAFF	TGTGCCAGCATGATAGATGTTGGCAGGGCTGAAGCTTTCTTT
TRBD1	NA	TRBJ1-5	TRBV12-3/TRBV12-4	CASSVVDTGGNQPQHF	TGTGCCAGCAGCGTGGTCGATACAGGGGGCAATCAGCCCCAGCATTTT
TRBD2	many	TRBJ2-3	TRBV20-1	CSASSSGFSTDTQYF	TGCAGTGCTAGTTCTAGCGGGTTTAGCACAGATACGCAGTATTTT
TRBD2	many	TRBJ2-3	TRBV20-1	CSALTLAGAFTDTQYF	TGCAGTGCCCTTACTTTAGCGGGAGCATTCACAGATACGCAGTATTTT
NA	many	TRBJ2-7	TRBV7-6	CASSLALTYEQYF	TGTGCCAGCAGCTTAGCATTAACCTACGAGCAGTACTTC
NA	many	TRBJ2-7	TRBV7-9	CASSLGAYYEQYF	TGTGCCAGCAGCCTCGGAGCGTACTACGAGCAGTACTTC
NA	NA	TRBJ2-2	TRBV10-3	CAISDVGELFF	TGTGCCATCAGTGACGTAGGGGAGCTGTTTTTT
NA	many	TRBJ2-1	TRBV20-1	CSASFQRVDNEQFF	TGCAGTGCTAGTTTCCAGCGGGTAGACAATGAGCAGTTCTTC
NA	NA	TRBJ2-7	TRBV12-3/TRBV12-4	CASSQPRIPYEQYF	TGTGCCAGCAGCCAACCACGGATTCCCTACGAGCAGTACTTC
TRBD1	NA	TRBJ2-5	TRBV20-1	CSARTGSAVQETQYF	TGCAGTGCGCGGACAGGGTCGGCCGTACAAGAGACCCAGTACTTC
TRBD1	NA	TRBJ2-7	TRBV11-2	CASSLVQGRRYEQYF	TGTGCCAGCAGCTTAGTACAGGGGCGCAGGTACGAGCAGTACTTC
TRBD1	many	TRBJ2-1	TRBV20-1	CSAHKQGYNEQFF	TGCAGTGCCCACAAACAGGGGTACAATGAGCAGTTCTTC
NA	many	TRBJ1-2	TRBV29-1	CSATEGGWGYTF	TGCAGCGCCACTGAAGGTGGCTGGGGCTACACCTTC
TRBD2	many	TRBJ2-1	TRBV7-9	CASSLSRLADNEQFF	TGTGCCAGCAGCTTAAGTAGACTAGCGGACAATGAGCAGTTCTTC
TRBD2	many	TRBJ2-1	TRBV11-2	CASTHLIGRGSFGNEQFF	TGTGCCAGCACCCATTTAATTGGGCGGGGGTCCTTTGGAAATGAGCAGTTCTTC
NA	few	TRBJ2-3	TRBV12-3/TRBV12-4	CASSLNQGPTDTQYF	TGTGCCAGCAGTCTGAACCAGGGCCCCACAGATACGCAGTATTTT
TRBD2	many	TRBJ2-1	TRBV20-1	CSASASQRELREQFF	TGCAGTGCTAGCGCCTCTCAGCGGGAGTTGAGAGAGCAGTTCTTC
NA	many	TRBJ1-2	TRBV6-2/TRBV6-3	CASSPSTVDYGYTF	TGTGCCAGCAGCCCATCGACTGTCGACTATGGCTACACCTTC
NA	many	TRBJ2-7	TRBV20-1	CSARSASDGGYEQYF	TGCAGTGCTCGTAGCGCGTCCGACGGTGGTTACGAGCAGTACTTC
TRBD1	NA	TRBJ1-4	TRBV20-1	CSARARTGGVLNEKLFF	TGCAGTGCCAGAGCGCGGACAGGGGGGGTCCTTAATGAAAAACTGTTTTTT
TRBD2	many	TRBJ2-1	TRBV10-2	CASSDPSLAGGPNEQFF	TGCGCCAGCAGTGACCCTAGCCTGGCGGGAGGGCCGAATGAGCAGTTCTTC
NA	many	TRBJ2-7	TRBV20-1	CSARESRFPGEQYF	TGCAGTGCTAGAGAATCCCGTTTCCCAGGCGAGCAGTACTTC
NA	NA	TRBJ1-1	TRBV5-1	CASSWREGQNTEAFF	TGCGCCAGCAGCTGGAGAGAGGGCCAGAACACTGAAGCTTTCTTT
TRBD2	many	TRBJ2-1	TRBV20-1	CSARGFGLAGVNEQFF	TGCAGTGCTAGAGGGTTTGGACTAGCGGGAGTTAATGAGCAGTTCTTC
NA	few	TRBJ2-3	TRBV5-6	CASSLLRRGATDTQYF	TGTGCCAGCAGCTTGCTCCGAAGGGGGGCGACAGATACGCAGTATTTT
TRBD2	NA	TRBJ2-3	TRBV20-1	CSASRLAGAWGTDTQYF	TGCAGTGCTAGCCGACTAGCGGGAGCTTGGGGCACAGATACGCAGTATTTT
NA	many	TRBJ1-5	TRBV20-1	CSARIRGTQPQHF	TGCAGTGCTAGAATACGGGGGACTCAGCCCCAGCATTTT
NA	NA	TRBJ2-3	TRBV29-1	CSVEKTGLGPDTQYF	TGCAGCGTTGAAAAAACGGGGCTAGGACCAGATACGCAGTATTTT
NA	NA	TRBJ1-5	TRBV7-2	CASSEGEHSNQPQHF	TGTGCCAGCAGCGAGGGGGAGCATAGCAATCAGCCCCAGCATTTT
NA	many	TRBJ1-2	TRBV29-1	CSVEVGWGLDLTTYGYTF	TGCAGCGTTGAAGTCGGGTGGGGGCTTGATCTTACTACCTATGGCTACACCTTC
TRBD2	NA	TRBJ2-3	TRBV4-2	CASSPSTSGSTDTQYF	TGTGCCAGCAGCCCCTCGACTAGCGGAAGCACAGATACGCAGTATTTT